Shown below are 20 T cell receptor beta chains from a single sample sequenced in a study of blood T cell repertoires in COVID-19. Profiled with immunoSEQ multiplex PCR; TCRdb holds only in-frame clones, not every one. The data contain just over 250,000 clones, 75% to 95% of them seen just once; the ten biggest clones take up approximately 2.6%. Sequenced sample: peripheral blood. The receptors originated from a young adult with COVID-19, enrolled during active disease.

CDR3 protein: CASSARVMNTEAFF. Written as DNA, the CDR3 is TGTGCCAGCAGCGCCCGGGTCATGAACACTGAAGCTTTCTTT. The chain is built from TRBV11-2 and TRBJ1-1; D is uncertain. The CDR3 is 14 residues long. Germline V gives CDR1 SGHAT, CDR2 FQNNGV. The ends were cut back, 5 bases at V and 0 bases at J, with 10 bases in the middle.

V is TRBV6-5 and J is TRBJ1-1; TRBD1 might be the D (5 bases). The CDR3 sequence is 13 residues long. The germline gives CDR1 MNHEY, CDR2 SVGAGI. V was trimmed by 2 bases and J by 4 bases, leaving 8 bases between them. The CDR3 reads CASSYTGGTEAFF. The CDR3 DNA reads TGTGCCAGCAGTTACACCGGGGGCACTGAAGCTTTCTTT.

This clone was seen a few times. This chain's CDR3 is CASSYSRGGELFF. DNA for the CDR3: TGTGCCAGCAGTTACTCTCGGGGAGGGGAGCTGTTTTTT. This chain links TRBV6-2 or TRBV6-3 with TRBJ2-2, with D tentatively TRBD2 (5 bases). CDR1 and CDR2 from the germline V gene are MNHEY and SVGEGT. The V and J ends lost 0 bases and 8 bases respectively, with 7 bases between them. The CDR3 is made up of 13 amino acids.

The chain recombines TRBV18 with TRBJ2-6; possibly TRBD2 for D (6 bases). Per germline, CDR1 KGHSH and CDR2 LQKENI. The CDR3 runs to 18 residues. The ends were cut back, 1 base at V and 0 bases at J, with 13 bases in the middle. This CDR3 is CASSPRGLSTSGANVLTF. The CDR3 nucleotides read TGTGCCAGCTCACCACGTGGACTAAGCACCTCTGGGGCCAACGTCCTGACTTTC.

The chain has TRBV6-5 and TRBJ2-3; 9 bases fit TRBD2. Germline V CDR1 and CDR2: MNHEY, SVGAGI. The CDR3 has 14 residues. V dropped 5 bases and J dropped 4; count of bases not matched to a gene: 4. DNA for the CDR3: TGTGCCAGCAGTAGGCGGGGGGGGGCAGATACGCAGTATTTT. It encodes CASSRRGGADTQYF.

This sequence joins TRBV10-3 and TRBJ2-1; 9 bases align to TRBD2. The CDR3 consists of 15 residues. J gave up 9 bases and V 5 bases, and 11 bases lay outside the gene matches. CDR1 ENHRY and CDR2 SYGVKD come from the germline V gene. DNA of the CDR3: TGTGCCATCAGTTTAGCGGGAGCGGGCACGGTTGAGCAGTTCTTC. Translated, it gives CAISLAGAGTVEQFF.

The chain has TRBV7-9 and TRBJ2-1; 7 bases are a match to TRBD2. The J segment lost 15 bases and the V segment lost 2 bases, leaving 4 bases of the junction unmatched. The CDR3 is made up of 11 amino acids. Germline CDR1 SEHNR, CDR2 FQNEAQ (reference sequence). The CDR3 here is CASSLRGDRFF. The CDR3 nucleotides read TGTGCCAGCAGCTTACGGGGGGACCGGTTCTTC.

The chain has TRBV19 and TRBJ2-1, with 10 bases lining up with TRBD2. There are 14 residues in the CDR3. The germline CDR1 and CDR2 sequences are LNHDA and SQIVND (reference sequence). The ends lost 7 bases at V and 8 bases at J; junction bases unmatched: 8. Written as DNA, the CDR3 is TGTGCCAGTAATCAAGCGGGAGGGCCGCATGAGCAGTTCTTC. This translates into CASNQAGGPHEQFF.

The chain links TRBV12-5 to TRBJ1-1; maybe TRBD1 (6 bases). V gave up 4 bases and J gave up 6 bases, with 18 bases separating them. Germline-derived CDR1 and CDR2 are LGHNT and FRNRAP. The CDR3 is 15 residues long. The CDR3 DNA reads as TGTGCTAGTGGTTCAGTGACAGACAGGACCGCTGAAGCTTTCTTT. Its protein product is CASGSVTDRTAEAFF.

The chain joins TRBV7-8 to TRBJ2-2; TRBD2 aligns across 13 bases. The germline gives CDR1 SGHVS, CDR2 FQNEAQ. V shed 2 bases and J 2 bases; nucleotides not matched to a gene: 8. CDR3 length: 19 residues. CDR3 region: CASSLPGTSGIYNTGELFF. The CDR3 bases are TGTGCCAGCAGCTTACCAGGGACTAGCGGGATCTACAACACCGGGGAGCTGTTTTTT.

The V call is TRBV25-1, the J call TRBJ2-7; tentatively, D is TRBD2 (5 bases). From germline, CDR1 is MGHDK and CDR2 SYGVNS. Trimming left V 2 bases short and J 1 base short, with 15 bases between. This CDR3 region has 16 residues. The CDR3 DNA is TGTGCCAGCAGTGAAGGCCGAGGGAGTAAGTCCTACGAGCAGTACTTC. Protein: CASSEGRGSKSYEQYF.

The CDR3 bases are TGTGCCAGTACCTTCGCGGGGGGGGATTACAATGAGCAGTTCTTC. It yields the protein CASTFAGGDYNEQFF. The rearrangement links TRBV19 to TRBJ2-1, with TRBD2 matching over 9 bases. The germline V gene encodes CDR1 LNHDA and CDR2 SQIVND (reference sequence). V shed 7 bases, J shed 4 bases, and the junction held 8 bases outside the gene matches. The CDR3 is 15 residues long.

V and J are TRBV5-1 and TRBJ2-7; TRBD1 might be the D (5 bases). In germline, CDR1 is SGHRS, CDR2 YFSETQ. V dropped 2 bases and J dropped 6 bases, with 9 bases sitting between them. This CDR3 has 12 amino acids. For the CDR3, the DNA is TGCGCCAGCAGCTTCTCAGGGTTCGAGCAGTACTTC. Its protein product is CASSFSGFEQYF.

The CDR3 DNA follows: TGTGCCAGCAGCCAGAGTGGGACAGGGGGCAATCAGCCCCAGCATTTT. Encoded protein: CASSQSGTGGNQPQHF. The genes are TRBV7-9 and TRBJ1-5; 10 nucleotides agree with TRBD1. The CDR3 has 16 residues. Unmatched junction bases numbered 6, after V lost 5 bases and J lost 2 bases. CDR1 is SEHNR, CDR2 FQNEAQ, per germline (reference sequence).

The chain carries TRBV7-2 and TRBJ2-2; D is perhaps TRBD1 (6 bases). The CDR3 is made up of 16 amino acids. The V and J ends lost 3 bases and 5 bases respectively, with 16 bases between them. Looked up from germline, CDR1 is SGHTA and CDR2 is FQGNSA. Here the CDR3 DNA reads TGTGCCAGCAGCTTCGGGCCGACAGGTGCGACCGGGGAGCTGTTTTTT. Translating it yields CASSFGPTGATGELFF.

This clone has just one count. CDR3 sequence (DNA): TGTGCCAGTAGTTCACAGGGGGCTGGCGGAGAGACCCAGTACTTC. Amino acid sequence: CASSSQGAGGETQYF. The chain couples TRBV19 to TRBJ2-5; 9 nucleotides agree with TRBD1. Per the germline V gene, CDR1 is LNHDA and CDR2 is SQIVND (reference sequence). The junction had 8 bases not matched to a gene; V was cut back by 5 bases and J by 4 bases. The CDR3 contains 15 residues.

This chain connects TRBV20-1 to TRBJ2-2, with TRBD2 matching over 10 bases. The V gene end was trimmed by 3 bases and the J gene end by 4 bases; junction bases not matched to a gene: 17. This CDR3 has 19 residues. Germline-derived CDR1 and CDR2 are DFQATT and SNEGSKA (reference sequence). The CDR3 is CSASEETSGVQWGTGELFF. The CDR3 nucleotides read TGCAGTGCTAGTGAGGAAACTAGCGGGGTTCAATGGGGCACCGGGGAGCTGTTTTTT.

As DNA, the CDR3 is TGTGCCAGCTCGGGCTATTTAGGACTAGCGGGTAGGAGAGATACGCAGTATTTT. It yields the protein CASSGYLGLAGRRDTQYF. The gene calls are TRBV2 and TRBJ2-3; TRBD2 aligns across 11 bases. CDR3 size: 18 residues. V shed 8 bases and J 5 bases; nucleotides not matched to a gene: 18. Germline-derived CDR1 and CDR2 are SNHLY and FYNNEI.

V usage is TRBV19 and J usage is TRBJ1-6; tentatively, D is TRBD1 (6 bases). V lost 6 bases, J lost 10 bases, and 16 bases lay in between. This CDR3 has 14 residues. Germline V gene data show CDR1 as LNHDA and CDR2 as SQIVND (reference sequence). In DNA form, the CDR3 reads TGTGCCAGTAGCCACCCACAGGGTGGCTCACCCCTCCACTTT. Its protein is CASSHPQGGSPLHF.

This clone was counted many times. V gene TRBV3-1 (or the pseudogene TRBV3-2) combines with J gene TRBJ2-5; no reliable D call. Per germline, CDR1 LGHDT and CDR2 YNNKEL (reference sequence). This CDR3 has 13 residues. V was clipped by 3 bases and J by 5 bases, with 10 bases between them. CDR3 nucleotides: TGTGCCAGCAGCCAGTTTACTTCGGAGACCCAGTACTTC. This codes for CASSQFTSETQYF.